These 14 T cell receptor beta chains originate from one sample sequenced in a study of breast tumors, draining lymph nodes, adjacent tissues. TCRdb analysed the multiplex PCR reads with MiXCR anew, one entry per CDR3 protein. The sample has roughly 49,000 distinct CDR3 sequences; under 55% are singletons. Sequenced input: breast tumor tissue. The source of these receptors is a female donor with breast cancer. Some clones in this sample may be carry-over from other donors' samples.

This clonotype was counted many times. This sequence joins TRBV10-3 and TRBJ2-3, with D perhaps TRBD2 (5 bases). Germline V CDR1 and CDR2: ENHRY, SYGVKD. V shed 3 bases and J shed 2 bases, with 9 bases lying between them. CDR3 length equals 14 residues. CDR3 nucleotide sequence: TGTGCCATCAGTGACTCCCGGGACACAGATACGCAGTATTTT. This codes for CAISDSRDTDTQYF.

Comments on this clonotype: This CDR3 fails to terminate in the conserved phenylalanine or tryptophan, so it likely reflects a read error. The V call is TRBV7-9, the J call TRBJ2-7; D remains ambiguous. Per the germline V gene, CDR1 is SEHNR and CDR2 is FQNEAQ (reference sequence). The CDR3 consists of 14 residues. CDR3 sequence reads: CTSSLSDGDYEQYL. The CDR3 coding sequence is TGTACCAGCAGCCTGAGTGATGGGGATTACGAGCAGTACCTC.

The chain recombines TRBV9 with TRBJ2-7; 7 positions match TRBD1. Germline V lookup: CDR1 SGDLS, CDR2 YYNGEE. CDR3 length: 13 residues. J gave up 1 base and V 4 bases, and 2 bases lay outside the gene matches. The CDR3 loop reads CASSTGQSYEQYF. DNA for the CDR3: TGTGCCAGCAGCACGGGACAGTCCTACGAGCAGTACTTC. Combining the CDR3 with reference TRBV9 and TRBJ2-7 gives the whole variable domain DSGVTQTPKHLITATGQRVTLRCSPRSGDLSVYWYQQSLDQGLQFLIQYYNGEERAKGNILERFSAQQFPDLHSELNLSSLELGDSALYFCASSTGQSYEQYFGPGTRLTVT.

This clonotype occurred many times. The rearrangement links TRBV7-3 to TRBJ1-3; D ambiguous. The V and J ends lost 0 bases and 0 bases respectively, with 9 bases between them. The CDR3 loop spans 16 amino acids. The germline gives CDR1 SGHTA, CDR2 FQGTGA. This chain's CDR3 is CASSLTGGSSGNTIYF. The CDR3 DNA reads TGTGCCAGCAGCTTAACGGGAGGGAGCTCTGGAAACACCATATATTTT.

This clonotype was found many times. CDR3 DNA: TGCGCCAGCAGCCAGTACCCCCGACCAGACAGGGGGACTCGCACAGATACGCAGTATTTT. Encoded protein: CASSQYPRPDRGTRTDTQYF. This chain joins TRBV5-1 and TRBJ2-3; TRBD1 matches 9 bases. CDR1 is SGHRS, CDR2 YFSETQ, per germline. This CDR3 comprises 20 residues. V lost 4 bases and J lost 1; bases outside the gene matches: 19.

This clonotype has just a few counts. J is TRBJ1-1 and V is TRBV19, with unresolved D. There are 12 residues in the CDR3. Trimming took 5 bases from V and 1 from J, leaving 5 bases between them. Per the germline V gene, CDR1 is LNHDA and CDR2 is SQIVND (reference sequence). CDR3 loop: CASSASNTEAFF. Here the CDR3 DNA reads TGTGCCAGTAGTGCTTCGAACACTGAAGCTTTCTTT.

The CDR3 is CASSLAPGTGLQETQYF. The CDR3 DNA reads as TGTGCCAGCAGCTTAGCCCCCGGGACAGGCCTGCAAGAGACCCAGTACTTC. This chain joins TRBV7-2 and TRBJ2-5; the match to TRBD1 covers 8 bases. The CDR3 contains 17 residues. J gave up 2 bases and V 0 bases, and 8 bases lay outside the gene matches. Germline-derived CDR1 and CDR2 are SGHTA and FQGNSA.

This clonotype has only a few counts. The chain links TRBV30 to TRBJ1-1, with D hard to call. Per the germline V gene, CDR1 is GTSNPN and CDR2 is SVGIG (reference sequence). The CDR3 spans 11 residues. V dropped 3 bases and J dropped 10 bases, with 12 bases sitting between them. CDR3 sequence (DNA): TGTGCCTGGAGCGCGCAAGTTGCAGCTTTCTTT. This encodes CAWSAQVAAFF.

In its sample, this clonotype was seen a few times. The chain carries TRBV9 and TRBJ1-4; D unresolved. Trimming took 6 bases from V and 6 from J, leaving 15 bases between them. Germline CDR1 reads SGDLS; CDR2 reads YYNGEE. The length of the CDR3 is 14 residues. The CDR3 sequence is CASNGNGLDEKLFF. CDR3 in DNA: TGTGCCAGCAACGGTAACGGACTGGATGAAAAACTGTTTTTT.

As DNA, the CDR3 is TGCAGCGTAAAATCCGGGACTAGCGGGATTAATGAGCAGTTCTTC. It encodes CSVKSGTSGINEQFF. The chain employs TRBV29-1 and TRBJ2-1; 13 bases are shared with TRBD2. Germline-derived CDR1 and CDR2 are SQVTM and ANQGSEA. The J segment lost 7 bases and the V segment lost 6 bases, leaving 9 bases of the junction unmatched. The CDR3 has 15 residues.

This clonotype was picked up many times. The V and J genes are TRBV13 and TRBJ1-2; TRBD1 might be the D (6 bases). The CDR3 runs 14 residues. Germline CDR1 reads PRHDT; CDR2 reads FYEKMQ (reference sequence). Trimming left V 8 bases short and J 4 bases short, with 17 bases between. The CDR3 sequence is CASHPRGQTYGYTF. Written as DNA, the CDR3 is TGTGCCAGCCACCCCAGGGGACAAACCTATGGCTACACCTTC.

This clonotype was seen at least ten times. The chain couples TRBV12-3 or TRBV12-4 to TRBJ2-6; D possibly matches TRBD1 or TRBD2 (5 bases each). V lost 5 bases to trimming and J lost 4 bases, with 9 bases between them. There are 14 residues in the CDR3. The CDR3 is CASSGDRGANVLTF. The CDR3 region has the DNA TGTGCCAGCAGTGGGGACCGGGGGGCCAACGTCCTGACTTTC.

The rearrangement uses TRBV20-1 and TRBJ1-2, with D perhaps TRBD1 (5 bases). The germline CDR1 and CDR2 sequences are DFQATT and SNEGSKA (reference sequence). With 3 bases removed from V and 8 bases from J, the gap between germline ends came to 16 bases. This CDR3 has 13 residues. CDR3 sequence (DNA): TGCAGTGCTAGCTACCAGGGAGGAGGAGGCTACACCTTC. Translation gives CSASYQGGGGYTF.

This chain links TRBV2 with TRBJ1-4; no clear D gene. The V gene's germline CDR1 is SNHLY and CDR2 FYNNEI. This CDR3 comprises 12 residues. V gave up 7 bases and J gave up 8 bases, with 11 bases separating them. This CDR3 reads CASTLIREKLFF. The CDR3 DNA reads TGTGCCAGCACGTTGATCCGAGAAAAACTGTTTTTT.